This T cell receptor (beta chain) originates from a study of blood T cell repertoires in COVID-19. The CDR3 spans 14 residues. Profiling relied on immunoSEQ multiplex PCR, and the TCRdb table lists in-frame clones only, not all of them. Among tens of thousands of clones, about 89% were seen once, and the ten largest hold 12%. The receptor's source is a man in his 70s with active or convalescent COVID-19. Material: peripheral blood. This rearrangement joins TRBV21-1 to TRBJ1-4; the tabulated D call, TRBD1, remains unverified against the DNA. TRBV21-1 is termed a pseudogene. CDR3 sequence reads: CASRKEGGYEKLFF. The CDR3 DNA follows: TGTGCCAGCAGGAAGGAAGGGGGCTATGAAAAACTGTTTTTT.